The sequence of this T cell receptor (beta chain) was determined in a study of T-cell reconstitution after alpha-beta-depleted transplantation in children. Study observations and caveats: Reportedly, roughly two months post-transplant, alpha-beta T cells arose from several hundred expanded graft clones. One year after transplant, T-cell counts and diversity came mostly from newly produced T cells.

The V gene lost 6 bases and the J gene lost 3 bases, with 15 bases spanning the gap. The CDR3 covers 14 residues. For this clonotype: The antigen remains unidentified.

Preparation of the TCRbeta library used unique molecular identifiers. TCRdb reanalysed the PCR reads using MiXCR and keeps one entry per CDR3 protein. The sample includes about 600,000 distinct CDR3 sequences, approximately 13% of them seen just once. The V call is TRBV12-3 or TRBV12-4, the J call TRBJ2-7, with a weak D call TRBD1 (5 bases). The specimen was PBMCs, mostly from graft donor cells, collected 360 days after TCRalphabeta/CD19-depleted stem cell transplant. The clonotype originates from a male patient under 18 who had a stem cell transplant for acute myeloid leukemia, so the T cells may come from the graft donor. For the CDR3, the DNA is TGTGCCAGCAGCCCTGACAGATTAGTCTACGAGCAGTACTTC. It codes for CASSPDRLVYEQYF.